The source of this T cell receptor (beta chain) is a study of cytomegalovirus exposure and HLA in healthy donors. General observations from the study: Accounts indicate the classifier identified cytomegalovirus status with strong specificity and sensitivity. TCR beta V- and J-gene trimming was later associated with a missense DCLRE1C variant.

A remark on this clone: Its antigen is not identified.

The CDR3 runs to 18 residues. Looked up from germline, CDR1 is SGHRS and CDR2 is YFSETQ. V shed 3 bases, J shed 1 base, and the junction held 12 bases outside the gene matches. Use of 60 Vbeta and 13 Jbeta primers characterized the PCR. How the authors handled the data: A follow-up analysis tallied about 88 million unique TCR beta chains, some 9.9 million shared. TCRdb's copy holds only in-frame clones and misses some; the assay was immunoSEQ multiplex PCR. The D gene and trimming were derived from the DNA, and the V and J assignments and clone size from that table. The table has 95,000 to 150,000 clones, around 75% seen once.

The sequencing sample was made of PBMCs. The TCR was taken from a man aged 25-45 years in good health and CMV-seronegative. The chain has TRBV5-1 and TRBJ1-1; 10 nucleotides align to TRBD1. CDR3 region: CASSSLTGQGMRNTEAFF. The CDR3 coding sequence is TGCGCCAGCAGCTCCTTAACGGGACAGGGGATGAGGAACACTGAAGCTTTCTTT.